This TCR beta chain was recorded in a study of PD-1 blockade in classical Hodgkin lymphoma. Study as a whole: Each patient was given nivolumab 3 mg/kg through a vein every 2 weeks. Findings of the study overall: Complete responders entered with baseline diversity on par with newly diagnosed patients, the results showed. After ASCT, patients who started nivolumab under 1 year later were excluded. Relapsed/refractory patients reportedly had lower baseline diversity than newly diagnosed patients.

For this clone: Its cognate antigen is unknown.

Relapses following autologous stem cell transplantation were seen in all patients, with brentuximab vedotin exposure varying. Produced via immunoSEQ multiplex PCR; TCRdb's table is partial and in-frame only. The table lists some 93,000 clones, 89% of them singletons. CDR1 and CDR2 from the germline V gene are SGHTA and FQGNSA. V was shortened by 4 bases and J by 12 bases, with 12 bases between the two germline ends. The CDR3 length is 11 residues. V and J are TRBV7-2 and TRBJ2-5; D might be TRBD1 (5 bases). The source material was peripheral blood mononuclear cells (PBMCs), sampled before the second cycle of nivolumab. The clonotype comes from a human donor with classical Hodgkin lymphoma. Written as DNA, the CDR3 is TGTGCCAGCAGCTCCGATCGGACAAAGTACTTC. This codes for CASSSDRTKYF.